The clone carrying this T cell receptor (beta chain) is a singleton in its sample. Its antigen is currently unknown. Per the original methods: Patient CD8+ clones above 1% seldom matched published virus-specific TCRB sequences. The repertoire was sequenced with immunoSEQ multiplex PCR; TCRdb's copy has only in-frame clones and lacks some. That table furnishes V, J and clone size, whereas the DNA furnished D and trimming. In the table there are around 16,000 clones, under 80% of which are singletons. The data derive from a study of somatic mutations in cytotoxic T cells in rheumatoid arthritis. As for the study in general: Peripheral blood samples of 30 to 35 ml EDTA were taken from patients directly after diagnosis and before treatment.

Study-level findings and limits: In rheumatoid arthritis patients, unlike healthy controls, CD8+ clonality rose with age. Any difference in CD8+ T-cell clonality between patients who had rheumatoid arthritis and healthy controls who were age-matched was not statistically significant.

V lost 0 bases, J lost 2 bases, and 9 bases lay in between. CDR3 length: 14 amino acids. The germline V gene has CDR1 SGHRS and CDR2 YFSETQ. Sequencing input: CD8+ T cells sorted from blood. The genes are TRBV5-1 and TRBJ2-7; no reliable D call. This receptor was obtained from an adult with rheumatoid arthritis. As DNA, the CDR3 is TGCGCCAGCAGCTTGGAGGTGGCAGCCTACGAGCAGTACTTC. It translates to CASSLEVAAYEQYF.